The present T cell receptor beta chain was sequenced within a study of vaccination effects on CD4 cells after COVID-19. Overall study: The culture medium for some 2 million PBMC per well included 9.5 to 10 IU/ml IL-2 and around 9.9 ug/ml peptides. Study-wide points: Vaccine- and infection-induced clones showed marked clonal contraction late following vaccination. New vaccine-induced clones dominated convalescents' post-vaccine spike-reactive clones.

Culture lasted about ten days before CD4+ T cell isolation. As regards this clone: Its antigen remains unidentified.

Germline V gene data show CDR1 as SGHDT and CDR2 as YYEEEE. V shed 2 bases and J shed 0 bases, with 11 bases lying between them. The CDR3 length is 15 residues. Only in-frame clones appear in the TCRdb table, and some are missing; sequencing was by immunoSEQ multiplex PCR. The table shows about 45,000 clones, with around 76% occurring only once. V and J are TRBV5-6 and TRBJ1-1; D uncertain. The sample here was CD4+ T cells from PBMCs cultured without peptide, taken before COVID-19 vaccination. This receptor was identified in a human donor who had a prior SARS-CoV-2 infection. CDR3 nucleotide sequence: TGTGCCAGCAGCTTTCTCGAGACGATGAACACTGAAGCTTTCTTT. Translating it yields CASSFLETMNTEAFF.